This entry is about one T cell receptor (beta chain). This clonotype occurred a few times. Its antigen is unknown. No much larger clonotype is one base removed from it; base qualities were not supplied. The entry originates in a study of CD8 T cells in ankylosing spondylitis (TCRdb year 2017). Regarding the research as a whole: The study set out to find disease-linked TCR variants by profiling T cell receptor beta repertoires in ankylosing spondylitis patients and healthy donors. The whole study cohort included about a hundred healthy donors and 25 ankylosing spondylitis patients. Peripheral blood was sampled, and synovial fluid was also collected from ankylosing spondylitis patients. Overall results and qualifications from the work: According to the report, matched synovial fluid samples from ankylosing spondylitis patients were significantly enriched for the disease-linked clones. Some TCR beta motif variants had previously been reported in synovial fluid and blood of reactive arthritis patients, which suggested common disease-initiation mechanisms. The disease-linked clones showed a CD8+ phenotype and occurred at relatively low frequencies in peripheral blood. A TCR beta motif of eight highly homologous amino acid variants appeared characteristic of blood from ankylosing spondylitis patients.

The germline V gene supplies CDR1 MGHRA and CDR2 YSYEKL. V gives up 0 bases and J gives up 5 bases, and the segment between their germline ends measures 13 bases. The CDR3 goes from the cysteine to the phenylalanine over 15 residues. Here the CDR3 DNA is all that survives: 45 bases in frame from base 1. Sequencing was performed on an Illumina HiSeq 2500. TCR beta libraries were prepared by quantitative 5'-RACE with molecular barcodes. Turning to the authors' computational methods: Disease-linked TCR variants were identified with a new computational method built on a probabilistic model of VDJ rearrangement. TCRdb cleaned the public reads at Q25 with fastp, built clones with MiXCR and kept in-frame beta chains. When rows share a CDR3 protein, they turn into one entry using the most common DNA and genes. The V and J calls and clone size come from TCRdb's table, not from the authors' own analysis. The sample profile shows 150,000 to 200,000 distinct CDR3 sequences; about a third of them were found once. Together, the top ten hold 4.5% to 6% of the sample.

Synovial fluid samples were paired with blood samples taken from the same ankylosing spondylitis patients. The source of this sequence is a male donor with ankylosing spondylitis. The rearranged segments are TRBV4-1 and TRBJ2-5; a weak D assignment points to TRBD2 (6 bases agree). The source material was synovial fluid, either unsorted or a sorted T cell fraction (not recorded which). The CDR3 reads CASSQDLVGRETQYF. The DNA is TGCGCCAGCAGCCAAGATCTTGTGGGGAGGGAGACCCAGTACTTC.